The 28 T cell receptor beta chains given below trace back to one sample, sequenced in a study of identical twins' blood T cells. Via MiXCR, TCRdb re-called the 5' RACE reads, giving one row per CDR3 protein. The sample lists about 370,000 distinct CDR3 sequences, under 30% seen once, with approximately 6.6% in the top ten. Material: PBMCs. The receptors were sampled from a woman between 18 and 50 years old in good health.

The chain combines TRBV29-1 with TRBJ2-5, with 10 bases aligning to TRBD2. Trimming cost V 6 bases and J 1 base; bases outside gene matches: 5. CDR1 is SQVTM and CDR2 is ANQGSEA in the germline V gene. CDR3 length: 14 amino acids. CDR3 nucleotides: TGCAGCGTCCTTCTAGCGGGAGTCCAAGAGACCCAGTACTTC. This sequence encodes CSVLLAGVQETQYF.

This chain uses TRBV20-1 with TRBJ1-3, with D perhaps TRBD1 (5 bases). The CDR3 spans 15 residues. CDR1 and CDR2 (germline): DFQATT, SNEGSKA (reference sequence). Trimming removed 5 bases at V and 1 base at J, with 15 bases between. The CDR3 region is CSAPAGTFSGNTIYF. CDR3 nucleotide sequence: TGCAGTGCTCCCGCGGGGACCTTTTCTGGAAACACCATATATTTT.

The rearrangement joins TRBV9 to TRBJ2-1; D could derive from TRBD1 or TRBD2 (5 bases each). CDR3 length equals 15 residues. The V gene lost 1 base and the J gene lost 5 bases, with 13 bases spanning the gap. Looked up from germline, CDR1 is SGDLS and CDR2 is YYNGEE. The DNA of the CDR3 is TGTGCCAGCAGCGTATATGGGGGAGAAAACAATGAGCAGTTCTTC. Amino acid sequence: CASSVYGGENNEQFF.

Many counts were recorded for this clonotype. The V call is TRBV9, the J call TRBJ1-1; weak D call: TRBD1 (6 bases). The CDR3 runs to 15 residues. The V gene's germline CDR1 is SGDLS and CDR2 YYNGEE. Trimming pared 3 bases from V and 2 bases from J, leaving 14 bases between. The CDR3 coding sequence is TGTGCCAGCAGCGAACACAGGGCGGGAAACACTGAAGCTTTCTTT. Translated, it gives CASSEHRAGNTEAFF.

This chain joins TRBV6-5 and TRBJ1-1, with a possible D match to TRBD1 (5 bases). This CDR3 contains 12 residues. CDR1 is MNHEY, CDR2 SVGAGI, per germline. The CDR3 is CTTRGENTEAFF. The CDR3, as DNA: TGTACCACCCGGGGGGAGAACACTGAAGCTTTCTTT.

The rearrangement joins TRBV5-1 to TRBJ1-1; D perhaps matches TRBD1 (5 bases). There are 14 residues in the CDR3. The V and J ends lost 3 bases and 3 bases respectively, with 12 bases between them. Germline CDR1 and CDR2: SGHRS and YFSETQ. The DNA of the CDR3 is TGCGCCAGCAGCTCGGGGACTTCTTACACTGAAGCTTTCTTT. It translates to CASSSGTSYTEAFF. Complete variable domain (other parts from reference TRBV5-1 and TRBJ1-1): KAGVTQTPRYLIKTRGQQVTLSCSPISGHRSVSWYQQTPGQGLQFLFEYFSETQRNKGNFPGRFSGRQFSNSRSEMNVSTLELGDSALYLCASSSGTSYTEAFFGQGTRLTVV.

The CDR3 spells CASSLAKENTGELFF. The DNA for the CDR3 is TGTGCCAGCAGCTTGGCCAAGGAGAACACCGGGGAGCTGTTTTTT. This sequence joins TRBV5-4 and TRBJ2-2; D unresolved. Germline V gene sequence: CDR1 SGHNT, CDR2 YYREEE (reference sequence). V gave up 0 bases and J gave up 1 base, with 7 bases separating them. The CDR3 covers 15 residues. The complete variable domain, with remaining parts taken from reference TRBV5-4 and TRBJ2-2, reads ETGVTQSPTHLIKTRGQQVTLRCSSQSGHNTVSWYQQALGQGPQFIFQYYREEENGRGNFPPRFSGLQFPNYSSELNVNALELDDSALYLCASSLAKENTGELFFGEGSRLTVL.

The rearrangement joins TRBV19 to TRBJ1-2, with TRBD1 matching 8 bases. Germline V gene sequence: CDR1 LNHDA, CDR2 SQIVND (reference sequence). Trimming took 5 bases from V and 8 from J; bases not matched to a gene: 16. This CDR3 has 16 residues. As DNA, the CDR3 is TGTGCCAGTAGTCCAACCCTTCGGGACAGGAGGGGCGGCTACACCTTC. Translated, it gives CASSPTLRDRRGGYTF.

The gene calls are TRBV29-1 and TRBJ2-7; D unresolved. Trimming took off 0 bases at V and 0 bases at J, with 9 bases between the two ends. The germline CDR1 and CDR2 sequences are SQVTM and ANQGSEA. The CDR3 is 14 residues long. The CDR3 DNA reads as TGCAGCGTTGAAGATCAGAGCAGCTCCTACGAGCAGTACTTC. Amino acids: CSVEDQSSSYEQYF.

The chain links TRBV20-1 to TRBJ2-1, with D possibly TRBD2 on 6 matching bases. This CDR3 has 12 residues. The germline V gene encodes CDR1 DFQATT and CDR2 SNEGSKA (reference sequence). The V gene lost 6 bases and the J gene lost 9 bases, with 15 bases spanning the gap. CDR3 nucleotides: TGCAGTGCGGAGGGCCTAAGGTCTGAGCAGTTCTTC. Its protein is CSAEGLRSEQFF.

The table lists this clonotype with a few counts. The rearrangement uses TRBV11-2 and TRBJ1-2; D uncertain. Trimming took 1 base from V and 7 from J, leaving 7 bases between them. This CDR3 comprises 12 residues. Germline CDR1 reads SGHAT; CDR2 reads FQNNGV. The chain's CDR3 is CASSLVSSGYTF. The CDR3 DNA reads TGTGCCAGCAGCTTAGTGTCGAGTGGCTACACCTTC. Using reference TRBV11-2 and TRBJ1-2 for the parts outside the CDR3, the full variable domain is EAGVAQSPRYKIIEKRQSVAFWCNPISGHATLYWYQQILGQGPKLLIQFQNNGVVDDSQLPKDRFSAERLKGVDSTLKIQPAKLEDSAVYLCASSLVSSGYTFGSGTRLTVV.

This clonotype came up many times. The chain carries TRBV5-1 and TRBJ1-1; 10 bases are a match to TRBD1. The germline V gene has CDR1 SGHRS and CDR2 YFSETQ. There are 16 residues in the CDR3. V was clipped by 6 bases and J by 0 bases; unmatched bases: 8. The DNA for the CDR3 is TGCGCCAGCAAGGGAGGACAGGGGGTGATGAACACTGAAGCTTTCTTT. Translating gives CASKGGQGVMNTEAFF.

This clonotype was seen more than once but under ten times. The V call is TRBV7-9, the J call TRBJ1-1; TRBD1 is a possible D gene (5 bases). Trimming removed 7 bases at V and 8 bases at J, with 14 bases between. This CDR3 is built from 12 residues. CDR1 and CDR2 (germline): SEHNR, FQNEAQ (reference sequence). The CDR3 sequence is CASTQVGGEAFF. In DNA form, the CDR3 reads TGTGCCAGCACCCAAGTGGGGGGGGAAGCTTTCTTT.

The genes are TRBV6-5 and TRBJ2-1, with 11 bases lining up with TRBD2. The CDR3 is 16 amino acids. V lost 7 bases and J lost 5; bases outside the gene matches: 10. Germline V gene data show CDR1 as MNHEY and CDR2 as SVGAGI. The CDR3 here is CASTTTSGRANNEQFF. For the CDR3, the DNA is TGTGCCAGCACCACAACTAGCGGGAGAGCAAACAATGAGCAGTTCTTC.

In this sample, this clonotype turned up many times. The chain joins TRBV7-8 to TRBJ1-1, with 7 bases matching TRBD1. The CDR3 consists of 13 residues. The V segment lost 4 bases and the J segment 4 bases; nucleotides outside the gene matches: 3. From germline, CDR1 is SGHVS and CDR2 FQNEAQ. The CDR3 DNA reads TGTGCCAGCAGCTACAGGGGCGGCACTGAAGCTTTCTTT. This sequence encodes CASSYRGGTEAFF.

This clonotype was seen repeatedly, ten times or more. The V call is TRBV9, the J call TRBJ2-5, with TRBD2 matching over 8 bases. V was pared by 2 bases and J by 1 base, with 7 bases of the junction left unmatched. Looked up from germline, CDR1 is SGDLS and CDR2 is YYNGEE. The CDR3 length is 16 residues. CDR3 in amino acids: CASSVGTSNFQETQYF. CDR3 nucleotide sequence: TGTGCCAGCAGCGTTGGGACTAGTAATTTCCAAGAGACCCAGTACTTC.

This clonotype was recorded a few times. This chain joins TRBV11-2 and TRBJ2-4; D is unclear. Per the germline V gene, CDR1 is SGHAT and CDR2 is FQNNGV. V was clipped by 3 bases and J by 4 bases, with 4 bases between them. The CDR3 is made up of 12 amino acids. CDR3 region: CASSLGKNIQYF. The CDR3 DNA follows: TGTGCCAGCAGCTTGGGAAAAAACATTCAGTACTTC.

This clonotype showed up many times. The chain uses TRBV6-6 and TRBJ1-2; 9 bases map to TRBD1. The germline V gene has CDR1 MNHNY and CDR2 SVGAGI (reference sequence). The CDR3 is 15 residues long. V was clipped by 6 bases and J by 1 base; unmatched bases: 6. CDR3 sequence (DNA): TGTGCCAGCAGCCCGGGACAGGGAATTAACTATGGCTACACCTTC. Translation gives CASSPGQGINYGYTF.

This clonotype was seen many times. This rearrangement joins TRBV2 to TRBJ2-1; TRBD2 matches 11 bases. Germline trimming cut 4 bases from V and 2 bases from J; bases unmatched to any gene: 7. The CDR3 has 17 residues. Germline assignment: CDR1 SNHLY and CDR2 FYNNEI. As DNA, the CDR3 is TGTGCCAGCAGTGTTCTAGCGGGAGGAGAGACCTACAATGAGCAGTTCTTC. This translates into CASSVLAGGETYNEQFF.

In this sample, this clonotype turned up a few times. The chain couples TRBV6-2 or TRBV6-3 to TRBJ2-7, with D unresolved. This CDR3 comprises 13 residues. V was cut by 6 bases and J by 7 bases, with 16 bases left in between. In germline, CDR1 is MNHEY, CDR2 SVGEGT. The CDR3 protein is CASSLTESLEQYF. As DNA, the CDR3 is TGTGCCAGCAGCTTGACTGAGAGCTTGGAGCAGTACTTC.

There are a few counts of this clonotype. V gene TRBV20-1 combines with J gene TRBJ1-5; no definite D call. CDR1 and CDR2 from the germline V gene are DFQATT and SNEGSKA (reference sequence). CDR3 length equals 13 residues. V gave up 3 bases and J gave up 5 bases, with 11 bases separating them. The CDR3 spells CSARGQVDQPQHF. The CDR3 nucleotides read TGCAGTGCTAGGGGCCAGGTCGATCAGCCCCAGCATTTT.

The chain has TRBV29-1 and TRBJ2-7, with D maybe TRBD1 (6 bases). CDR3 length equals 14 residues. V lost 6 bases and J 0 bases, leaving 15 bases between the germline ends. The germline V gene encodes CDR1 SQVTM and CDR2 ANQGSEA. The CDR3 is CSVLWTASSYEQYF. CDR3 coding DNA: TGCAGCGTCCTTTGGACAGCAAGCTCCTACGAGCAGTACTTC.

This clonotype has a handful of counts. The chain carries TRBV5-1 and TRBJ2-1; the match to TRBD2 covers 8 bases. V lost 4 bases and J lost 4; bases outside the gene matches: 10. The germline gives CDR1 SGHRS, CDR2 YFSETQ. This CDR3 contains 16 residues. CDR3 sequence reads: CASSRLAGGDYNEQFF. CDR3 coding DNA: TGCGCCAGCAGCCGGTTGGCGGGGGGAGATTACAATGAGCAGTTCTTC.

This clonotype was found many times. The chain combines TRBV27 with TRBJ1-6; D is possibly TRBD1 (5 bases). There are 14 residues in the CDR3. Germline loops: CDR1 MNHEY, CDR2 SMNVEV (reference sequence). V was trimmed by 4 bases and J by 4 bases, leaving 8 bases between them. The CDR3 loop reads CASSSTVYNSPLHF. The CDR3 DNA is TGTGCCAGCAGTTCGACAGTTTATAATTCACCCCTCCACTTT.

The genes are TRBV12-3 or TRBV12-4 and TRBJ1-1, with D unresolved. Trimming shortened V by 10 bases and J by 6 bases, and 21 bases separated the two germline ends. This CDR3 comprises 14 residues. CDR3 protein: CATRSGPEGPEAFF. In DNA, the CDR3 is TGTGCCACTCGCTCGGGCCCCGAGGGCCCTGAAGCTTTCTTT.

This rearrangement joins TRBV5-6 to TRBJ2-7; D call uncertain. V lost 2 bases and J lost 5, with 11 bases in between. The CDR3 is 13 residues long. Looked up from germline, CDR1 is SGHDT and CDR2 is YYEEEE. CDR3 sequence reads: CASSLYGVNEQYF. In DNA form, the CDR3 reads TGTGCCAGCAGCTTATATGGTGTTAACGAGCAGTACTTC. Filled out from reference TRBV5-6 and TRBJ2-7, the complete variable domain reads DAGVTQSPTHLIKTRGQQVTLRCSPKSGHDTVSWYQQALGQGPQFIFQYYEEEERQRGNFPDRFSGHQFPNYSSELNVNALLLGDSALYLCASSLYGVNEQYFGPGTRLTVT.

This clonotype appeared a few times. The genes are TRBV20-1 and TRBJ2-1; D is perhaps TRBD2 (7 bases). V was clipped by 0 bases and J by 0 bases, with 21 bases between them. This CDR3 is 19 amino acids long. Germline V CDR1 and CDR2: DFQATT, SNEGSKA (reference sequence). The CDR3 here is CSARDRGGGVSSSYNEQFF. The DNA of the CDR3 is TGCAGTGCTAGAGATCGTGGCGGGGGCGTCTCAAGCTCCTACAATGAGCAGTTCTTC.

This clonotype was counted between two and nine times. V usage is TRBV7-9 and J usage is TRBJ1-4; no clear D gene. CDR3 length: 15 residues. Germline lookup yields CDR1 SEHNR and CDR2 FQNEAQ (reference sequence). V lost 5 bases and J 8 bases, leaving 18 bases between the germline ends. CDR3 residues: CASSPTFLGWEKLFF. The CDR3 nucleotides are TGTGCCAGCAGCCCGACTTTTCTAGGATGGGAAAAACTGTTTTTT.